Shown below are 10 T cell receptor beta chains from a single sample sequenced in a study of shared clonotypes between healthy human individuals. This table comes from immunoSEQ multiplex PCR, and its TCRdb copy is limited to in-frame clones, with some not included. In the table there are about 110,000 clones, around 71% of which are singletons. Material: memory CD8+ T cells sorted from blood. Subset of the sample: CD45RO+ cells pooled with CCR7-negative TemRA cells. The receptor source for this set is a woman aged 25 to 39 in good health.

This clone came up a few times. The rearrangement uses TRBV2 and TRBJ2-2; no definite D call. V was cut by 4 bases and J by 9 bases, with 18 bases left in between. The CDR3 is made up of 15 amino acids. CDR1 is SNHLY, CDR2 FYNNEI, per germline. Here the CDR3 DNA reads TGTGCCAGCAGTGGAGAAGCCGAGGTGGGAAGGGAGCTGTTTTTT. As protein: CASSGEAEVGRELFF.

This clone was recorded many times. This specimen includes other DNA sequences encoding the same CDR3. CDR3 residues: CASSEGTSGSNEQFF. The CDR3, as DNA: TGTGCCAGCAGTGAAGGGACTAGCGGGAGCAATGAGCAGTTCTTC. This chain joins TRBV6-1 and TRBJ2-1; 13 nucleotides agree with TRBD2. Trimming at V came to 1 base and at J to 6 bases, leaving 0 bases not matched to a gene. In germline, CDR1 is MNHNS, CDR2 SASEGT. There are 15 residues in the CDR3.

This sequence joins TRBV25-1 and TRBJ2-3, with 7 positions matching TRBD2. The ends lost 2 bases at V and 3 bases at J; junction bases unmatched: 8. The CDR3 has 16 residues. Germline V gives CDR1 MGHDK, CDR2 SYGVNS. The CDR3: CASSERRREQTDTQYF. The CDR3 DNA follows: TGTGCCAGCAGTGAACGAAGGCGGGAGCAGACAGATACGCAGTATTTT.

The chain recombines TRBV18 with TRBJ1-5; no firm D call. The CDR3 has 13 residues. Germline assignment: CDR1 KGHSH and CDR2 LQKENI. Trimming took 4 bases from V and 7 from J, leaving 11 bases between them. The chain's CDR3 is CASSLTGGQPQHF. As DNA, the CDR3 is TGTGCCAGCTCACTGACTGGTGGGCAGCCCCAGCATTTT.

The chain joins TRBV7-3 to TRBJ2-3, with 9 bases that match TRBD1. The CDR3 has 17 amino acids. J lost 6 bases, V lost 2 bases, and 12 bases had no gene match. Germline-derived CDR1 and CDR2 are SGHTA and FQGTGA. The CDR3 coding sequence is TGTGCCAGCAGCTTATTTAGGGGACAGGGTCCCTCGGATACGCAGTATTTT. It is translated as CASSLFRGQGPSDTQYF. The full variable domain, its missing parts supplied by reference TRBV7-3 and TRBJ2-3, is GAGVSQTPSNKVTEKGKYVELRCDPISGHTALYWYRQSLGQGPEFLIYFQGTGAADDSGLPNDRFFAVRPEGSVSTLKIQRTERGDSAVYLCASSLFRGQGPSDTQYFGPGTRLTVL.

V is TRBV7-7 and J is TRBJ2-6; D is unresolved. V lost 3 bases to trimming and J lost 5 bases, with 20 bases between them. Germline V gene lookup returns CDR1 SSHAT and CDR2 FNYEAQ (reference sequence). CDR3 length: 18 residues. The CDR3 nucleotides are TGTGCCAGCAGCTTTGCATGTAAGCCACAAAGTCGGGCCAACGTCCTGACTTTC. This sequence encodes CASSFACKPQSRANVLTF.

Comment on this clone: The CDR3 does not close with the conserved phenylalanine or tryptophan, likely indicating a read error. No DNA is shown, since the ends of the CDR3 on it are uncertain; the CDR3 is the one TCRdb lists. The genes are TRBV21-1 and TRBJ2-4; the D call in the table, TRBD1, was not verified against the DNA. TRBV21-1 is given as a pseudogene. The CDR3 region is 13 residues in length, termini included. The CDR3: CASSNIGQSLFVV.

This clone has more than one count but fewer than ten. This CDR3 is CASSMAGENYEQYF. In DNA form, the CDR3 reads TGTGCCAGCAGCATGGCCGGGGAGAACTACGAGCAGTACTTC. The chain recombines TRBV7-9 with TRBJ2-7, with D perhaps matching TRBD2 (5 bases). Germline V lookup: CDR1 SEHNR, CDR2 FQNEAQ (reference sequence). V lost 5 bases, J lost 3 bases, and 14 bases lay in between. There are 14 residues in the CDR3.

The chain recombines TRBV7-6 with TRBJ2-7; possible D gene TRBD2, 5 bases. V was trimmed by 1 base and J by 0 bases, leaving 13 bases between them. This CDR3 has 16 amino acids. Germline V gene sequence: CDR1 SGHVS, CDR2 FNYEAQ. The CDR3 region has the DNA TGTGCCAGCAGCTTAGGTCCAGCGGCTATCTCCTACGAGCAGTACTTC. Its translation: CASSLGPAAISYEQYF.

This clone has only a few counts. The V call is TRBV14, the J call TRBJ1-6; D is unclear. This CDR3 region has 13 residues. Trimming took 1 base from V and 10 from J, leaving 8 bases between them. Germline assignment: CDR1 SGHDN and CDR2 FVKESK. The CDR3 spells CASSQVPGSPLHF. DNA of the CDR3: TGTGCCAGCAGCCAAGTTCCGGGGTCACCCCTCCACTTT.